What follows is one T cell receptor (beta chain) and its context. Treatment-naive patients with stable or active relapsing-remitting disease were the multiple sclerosis controls. These data are taken from a study of CD8 T cells in Susac syndrome. CDR1 and CDR2 (germline): GTSNPN, SVGIG (reference sequence). The CDR3 consists of 12 residues. The junction had 3 bases not matched to a gene; V was cut back by 4 bases and J by 3 bases. Reverse transcription of roughly 0.45 to 1 ug RNA used random hexamers. MiXCR, applied by TCRdb to the immunoSEQ multiplex PCR reads, yields one record per CDR3 protein. The sample lists about 210,000 distinct CDR3 sequences, around 93% occurring once.

Material for sequencing was CD4+ T cells from PBMCs. The chain combines TRBV30 with TRBJ2-7, with 7 bases fitting TRBD2. The sequence was collected from a human donor with multiple sclerosis. The CDR3, as DNA: TGTGCCTGGAACGGCGGGAGCTACGAGCAGTACTTC. Its protein is CAWNGGSYEQYF.